Presented here are 19 T cell receptor beta chains from one specimen sequenced in a study of OX40 agonist ivuxolimab in advanced cancers. To prepare the library, the immunoSEQ multiplex PCR assay was applied. As stored in TCRdb, this immuneACCESS dataset retains in-frame rearrangements with V and J assigned. A fraction of the clones does not appear; measured against another copy, unresolved V genes explain less than half of the discrepancy, and the remainder lacks a known reason. The sample table lists fewer than 20,000 clones, approximately 85% of them with a count of one. Clones ranked in the top ten supply 62% of the sample. Sequencing used CD4+ or CD8+ T cells sorted from blood, obtained in a trial of the OX40 agonist ivuxolimab. The receptor source for this set is an adult with an advanced solid tumor such as melanoma, head and neck, liver or kidney cancer.

This chain uses TRBV11-2 with TRBJ2-7; 7 bases are a match to TRBD1. Germline CDR1 is SGHAT and CDR2 is FQNNGV. The CDR3 has 15 amino acids. Trimming removed 4 bases from V and 5 bases from J; junction bases left unmatched: 11. The CDR3 nucleotides are TGTGCCAGCAGCTCATTAGGGGGCCCAGGGGACGAGCAGTACTTC. It specifies CASSSLGGPGDEQYF.

V usage is TRBV6-5 and J usage is TRBJ2-5; 8 bases match TRBD2. Germline trimming cut 0 bases from V and 7 bases from J; bases unmatched to any gene: 10. This CDR3 spans 16 amino acids. CDR1 is MNHEY and CDR2 is SVGAGI in the germline V gene. The CDR3: CASSYSSTGGGGTQYF. Here the CDR3 DNA reads TGTGCCAGCAGTTACTCTTCTACGGGAGGGGGAGGGACCCAGTACTTC.

The chain combines TRBV7-9 with TRBJ1-5; D remains ambiguous. The CDR3 runs to 13 residues. V was clipped by 5 bases and J by 5 bases, with 10 bases between them. Germline CDR1 SEHNR, CDR2 FQNEAQ (reference sequence). The CDR3 region is CASSPGLDQPQHF. In DNA form, the CDR3 reads TGTGCCAGCAGCCCCGGTCTCGATCAGCCCCAGCATTTT.

The chain recombines TRBV18 with TRBJ1-5; a weak D match, TRBD1 (6 bases). The ends were cut back, 6 bases at V and 3 bases at J, with 12 bases in the middle. The CDR3 consists of 14 residues. The V gene's germline CDR1 is KGHSH and CDR2 LQKENI. The CDR3 sequence is CASSGTSDNQPQHF. The DNA for the CDR3 is TGTGCCAGCTCGGGGACATCGGACAATCAGCCCCAGCATTTT.

J is TRBJ2-1 and V is TRBV19; 11 bases are a match to TRBD1. This CDR3 comprises 15 residues. The V gene end was trimmed by 7 bases and the J gene end by 2 bases; junction bases not matched to a gene: 4. The germline CDR1 and CDR2 sequences are LNHDA and SQIVND (reference sequence). The CDR3 spells CASTRDRGTYNEQFF. CDR3 nucleotide sequence: TGTGCCAGTACCCGGGACAGGGGGACCTACAATGAGCAGTTCTTC.

This chain uses TRBV19 with TRBJ2-1, with 10 bases matching TRBD1. The germline V gene encodes CDR1 LNHDA and CDR2 SQIVND (reference sequence). Losses at the gene ends were 3 bases for V and 9 bases for J; bases not matched to a gene: 5. The CDR3 has 14 amino acids. Here the CDR3 DNA reads TGTGCCAGTAGTATCTCCGGGACAGGGGTTGAGCAGTTCTTC. It translates to CASSISGTGVEQFF.

The V and J genes are TRBV18 and TRBJ2-7, with TRBD1 matching 7 bases. The CDR3 is made up of 15 amino acids. CDR1 is KGHSH and CDR2 is LQKENI in the germline V gene. The V and J ends lost 5 bases and 0 bases, in that order; junction bases with no gene match: 7. CDR3 sequence: CASSNRQGLSYEQYF. The CDR3, as DNA: TGTGCCAGCTCAAATCGACAGGGCCTCTCCTACGAGCAGTACTTC.

The chain is built from TRBV27 and TRBJ2-1; a weak D match, TRBD1 (5 bases). The CDR3 extends over 15 amino acids. Per the germline V gene, CDR1 is MNHEY and CDR2 is SMNVEV (reference sequence). V lost 2 bases and J lost 2, with 10 bases in between. The CDR3 loop is CASSLNRGTYNEQFF. The CDR3 DNA follows: TGTGCCAGCAGTTTAAATAGGGGAACCTACAATGAGCAGTTCTTC.

The chain has TRBV29-1 and TRBJ2-1; 10 positions agree with TRBD2. The germline V gene has CDR1 SQVTM and CDR2 ANQGSEA. Trimming removed 7 bases from V and 6 bases from J; junction bases left unmatched: 12. The CDR3 loop spans 15 amino acids. This chain's CDR3 is CSGSGRALLGNEQFF. CDR3 DNA sequence: TGCAGCGGGAGCGGGAGGGCACTATTGGGCAATGAGCAGTTCTTC.

The V gene is TRBV19, the J gene TRBJ2-7; 8 bases match TRBD1. CDR1 is LNHDA, CDR2 SQIVND, per germline (reference sequence). This CDR3 is built from 15 residues. The ends lost 1 base at V and 2 bases at J; junction bases unmatched: 4. CDR3 in DNA: TGTGCCAGTAGTATAGGGACAGGGAACCCCTACGAGCAGTACTTC. Translation: CASSIGTGNPYEQYF.

V usage is TRBV7-9 and J usage is TRBJ2-1; 11 bases are shared with TRBD2. Germline CDR1 and CDR2: SEHNR and FQNEAQ (reference sequence). This CDR3 contains 14 residues. V trimming: 6 bases; J trimming: 9 bases; junction bases outside the gene matches: 7. The CDR3 region has the DNA TGTGCCAGCAGGTGGCCTAGCGGGGGGACTGAGCAGTTCTTC. This translates into CASRWPSGGTEQFF.

The genes are TRBV2 and TRBJ2-7, with 7 bases aligning to TRBD1. Matching the DNA end better, TRBJ2-5 makes the J call doubtful. The germline V gene has CDR1 SNHLY and CDR2 FYNNEI. The CDR3 extends over 15 amino acids. DNA of the CDR3: TGTGCCAGCAGGGCCCAGACAGGGCCTGGCGAGACCCAGTACTTC. Protein sequence: CASRAQTGPGETQYF.

The chain recombines TRBV5-1 with TRBJ2-2, with 7 positions matching TRBD2. This CDR3 is 16 amino acids long. After removal of 4 bases from V and 3 bases from J, the junction contained 9 bases not matched to a gene. CDR1 is SGHRS, CDR2 YFSETQ, per germline. The CDR3 reads CASSPELAEYTGELFF. In DNA, the CDR3 is TGCGCCAGCAGCCCAGAGCTAGCGGAGTACACCGGGGAGCTGTTTTTT.

The chain carries TRBV7-2 and TRBJ2-7, with 11 bases that match TRBD1. The V gene's germline CDR1 is SGHTA and CDR2 FQGNSA. V shed 5 bases and J 4 bases; nucleotides not matched to a gene: 7. The CDR3 consists of 15 residues. The CDR3 DNA reads as TGTGCCAGCAGCCAAGGACAGGGGGCGGTGTACGAGCAGTACTTC. It encodes CASSQGQGAVYEQYF.

The chain carries TRBV19 and TRBJ1-2; D remains ambiguous. The CDR3 length is 16 residues. Per germline, CDR1 LNHDA and CDR2 SQIVND (reference sequence). V was clipped by 1 base and J by 4 bases, with 16 bases between them. The CDR3 nucleotides read TGTGCCAGTAGTATAGTAGCCCTCGGAGGGTTCTATGGCTACACCTTC. It yields the protein CASSIVALGGFYGYTF.

The rearrangement uses TRBV5-1 and TRBJ2-7; 9 nucleotides match TRBD1. CDR3 size: 13 residues. The V gene end was trimmed by 4 bases and the J gene end by 7 bases; junction bases not matched to a gene: 6. The germline V gene encodes CDR1 SGHRS and CDR2 YFSETQ. The CDR3 is CASSPGTGFEQYF. The CDR3, as DNA: TGCGCCAGCAGCCCCGGGACAGGGTTTGAGCAGTACTTC.

This clone showed up just a few times. V is TRBV2 and J is TRBJ2-1; 16 positions agree with TRBD2. In germline, CDR1 is SNHLY, CDR2 FYNNEI. The CDR3 extends over 16 amino acids. Losses at the gene ends were 6 bases for V and 6 bases for J; bases not matched to a gene: 5. CDR3 protein: CASRLGTSGGVNEQFF. The CDR3 bases are TGTGCCAGCAGGCTCGGGACTAGCGGGGGGGTCAATGAGCAGTTCTTC.

The chain combines TRBV4-1 with TRBJ2-7, with D tentatively TRBD1 (6 bases). The V and J ends lost 4 bases and 3 bases respectively, with 10 bases between them. CDR1 MGHRA and CDR2 YSYEKL come from the germline V gene. The CDR3 runs to 13 residues. This CDR3 reads CASSPGTNYEQYF. As DNA, the CDR3 is TGCGCCAGCAGCCCCGGGACAAACTACGAGCAGTACTTC.

The V call is TRBV10-2, the J call TRBJ1-2; 7 nucleotides align to TRBD1. The ends lost 9 bases at V and 1 base at J; junction bases unmatched: 8. Germline V lookup: CDR1 WSHSY, CDR2 SAAADI. The length of the CDR3 is 14 residues. The CDR3 bases are TGCGCCAGTCACCCGACAGGGAGTAACTATGGCTACACCTTC. Amino acids: CASHPTGSNYGYTF.